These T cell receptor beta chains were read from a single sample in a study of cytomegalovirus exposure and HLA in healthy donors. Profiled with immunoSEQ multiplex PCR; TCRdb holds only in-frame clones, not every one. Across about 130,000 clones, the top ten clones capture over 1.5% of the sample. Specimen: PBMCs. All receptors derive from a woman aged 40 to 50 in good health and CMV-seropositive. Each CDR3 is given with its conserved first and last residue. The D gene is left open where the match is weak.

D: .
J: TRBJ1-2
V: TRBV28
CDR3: CASSLWGRAGYTF
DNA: TGTGCCAGCAGTTTATGGGGCAGGGCTGGCTACACCTTC

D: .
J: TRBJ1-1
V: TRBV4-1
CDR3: CASSLILDTEAFF
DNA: TGCGCCAGCAGCCTGATACTGGACACTGAAGCTTTCTTT

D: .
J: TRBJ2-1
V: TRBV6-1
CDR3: CASSVARGVFEQFF
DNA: TGTGCCAGCAGTGTTGCCAGGGGAGTGTTTGAGCAGTTCTTC

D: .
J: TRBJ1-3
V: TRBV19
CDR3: CASRFTGSGNTIYF
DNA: TGTGCCAGTAGATTCACAGGCTCTGGAAACACCATATATTTT

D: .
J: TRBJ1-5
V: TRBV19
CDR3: CASSPFDSEYQPQHF
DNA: TGTGCCAGTAGTCCCTTTGACAGCGAATATCAGCCCCAGCATTTT

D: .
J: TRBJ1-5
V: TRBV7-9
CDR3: CASSQGRRGNQPQHF
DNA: TGTGCCAGCAGCCAGGGTAGAAGAGGCAATCAGCCCCAGCATTTT

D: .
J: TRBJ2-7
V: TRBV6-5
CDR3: CASSYVPTSYEQYF
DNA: TGTGCCAGCAGTTACGTCCCTACCTCCTACGAGCAGTACTTC

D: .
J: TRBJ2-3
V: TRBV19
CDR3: CASNSRESTDTQYF
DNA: TGTGCCAGTAATAGCCGGGAGTCAACAGATACGCAGTATTTT

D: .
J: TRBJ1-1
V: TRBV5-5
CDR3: CASSLDVGGNTEAFF
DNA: TGTGCCAGCAGCTTGGATGTGGGGGGGAACACTGAAGCTTTCTTT

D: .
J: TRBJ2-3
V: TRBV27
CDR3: CASRRQGLTDTQYF
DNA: TGTGCCAGCAGACGGCAGGGTCTCACAGATACGCAGTATTTT

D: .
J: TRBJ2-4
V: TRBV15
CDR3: CATSGLTVAKNIQYF
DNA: TGTGCCACCAGCGGATTGACAGTAGCCAAAAACATTCAGTACTTC

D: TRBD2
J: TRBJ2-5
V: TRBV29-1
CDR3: CSVGGGQLETQYF
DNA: TGCAGCGTCGGGGGGGGGCAACTAGAGACCCAGTACTTC

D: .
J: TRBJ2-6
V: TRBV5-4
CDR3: CASSLLSSGANVLTF
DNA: TGTGCCAGCAGCTTACTTAGCTCTGGGGCCAACGTCCTGACTTTC

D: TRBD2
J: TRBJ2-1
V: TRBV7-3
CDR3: CASSFEGLAYNEQFF
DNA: TGTGCCAGCAGCTTCGAGGGACTAGCATACAATGAGCAGTTCTTC

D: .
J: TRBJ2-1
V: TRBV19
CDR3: CASSAKITGNEQFF
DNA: TGTGCCAGTAGTGCCAAGATTACTGGTAATGAGCAGTTCTTC

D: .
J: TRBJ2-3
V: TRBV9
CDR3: CASSVVPQGGDTQYF
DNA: TGTGCCAGCAGCGTAGTTCCACAGGGGGGGGATACGCAGTATTTT

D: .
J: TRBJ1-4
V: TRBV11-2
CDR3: CASSLYNRANEKLFF
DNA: TGTGCCAGCAGCTTGTACAATCGGGCTAATGAAAAACTGTTTTTT

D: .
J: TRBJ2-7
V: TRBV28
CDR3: CASSLADLEQYF
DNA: TGTGCCAGCAGTTTAGCGGATCTCGAGCAGTACTTC

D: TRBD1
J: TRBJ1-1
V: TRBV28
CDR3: CASSLLTGTVNTEAFF
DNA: TGTGCCAGCAGTTTACTGACCGGGACAGTGAACACTGAAGCTTTCTTT

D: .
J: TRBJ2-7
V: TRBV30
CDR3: CAWIFRRGNRYEQYF
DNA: TGTGCCTGGATCTTCAGACGCGGGAATCGCTACGAGCAGTACTTC